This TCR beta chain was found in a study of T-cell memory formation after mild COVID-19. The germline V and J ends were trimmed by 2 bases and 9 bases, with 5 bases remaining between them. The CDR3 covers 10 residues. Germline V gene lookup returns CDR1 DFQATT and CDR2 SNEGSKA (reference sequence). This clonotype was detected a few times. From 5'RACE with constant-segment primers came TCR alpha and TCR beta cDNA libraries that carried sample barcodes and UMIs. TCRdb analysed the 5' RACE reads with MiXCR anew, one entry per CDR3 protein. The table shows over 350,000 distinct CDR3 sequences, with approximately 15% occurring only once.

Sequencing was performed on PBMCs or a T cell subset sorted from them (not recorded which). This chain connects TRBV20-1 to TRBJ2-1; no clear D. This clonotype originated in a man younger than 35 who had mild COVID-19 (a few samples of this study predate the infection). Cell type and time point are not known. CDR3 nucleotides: TGCAGTGCTAGAAAGAGTGAGCAGTTCTTC. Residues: CSARKSEQFF.